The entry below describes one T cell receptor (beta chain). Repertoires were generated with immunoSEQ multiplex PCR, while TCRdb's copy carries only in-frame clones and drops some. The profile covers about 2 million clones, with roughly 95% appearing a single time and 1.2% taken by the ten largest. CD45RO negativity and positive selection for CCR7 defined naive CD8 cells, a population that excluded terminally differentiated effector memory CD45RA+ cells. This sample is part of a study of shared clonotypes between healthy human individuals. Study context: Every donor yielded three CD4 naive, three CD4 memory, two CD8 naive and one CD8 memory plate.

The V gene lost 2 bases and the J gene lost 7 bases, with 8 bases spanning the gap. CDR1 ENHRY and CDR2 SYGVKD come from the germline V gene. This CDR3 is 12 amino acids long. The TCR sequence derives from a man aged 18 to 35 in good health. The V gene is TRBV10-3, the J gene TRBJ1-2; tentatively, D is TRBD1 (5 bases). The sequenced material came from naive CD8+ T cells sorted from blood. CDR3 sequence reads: CAISEAGVGYTF. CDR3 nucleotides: TGTGCCATCAGTGAGGCGGGGGTTGGCTACACCTTC.